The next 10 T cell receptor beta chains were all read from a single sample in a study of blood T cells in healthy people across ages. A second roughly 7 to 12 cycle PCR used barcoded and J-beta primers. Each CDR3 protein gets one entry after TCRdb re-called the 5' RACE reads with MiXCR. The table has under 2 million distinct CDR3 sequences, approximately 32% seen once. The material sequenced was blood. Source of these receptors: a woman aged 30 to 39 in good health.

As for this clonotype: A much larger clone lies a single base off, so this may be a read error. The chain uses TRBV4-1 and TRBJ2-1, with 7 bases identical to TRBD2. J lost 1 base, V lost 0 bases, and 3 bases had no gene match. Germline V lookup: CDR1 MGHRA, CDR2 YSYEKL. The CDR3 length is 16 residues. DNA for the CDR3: TGCGCCAGCAGCCAAGAGAACGGGAGGTCCTACAATGAGCAGTTCTTC. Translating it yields CASSQENGRSYNEQFF.

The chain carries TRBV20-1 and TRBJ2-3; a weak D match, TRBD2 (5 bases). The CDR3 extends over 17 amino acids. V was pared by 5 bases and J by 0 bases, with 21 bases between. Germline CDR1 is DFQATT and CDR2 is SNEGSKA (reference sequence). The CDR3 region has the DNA TGCAGTGCTGGTGGGGTGGTAGCGAGGACTAGCACAGATACGCAGTATTTT. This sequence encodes CSAGGVVARTSTDTQYF.

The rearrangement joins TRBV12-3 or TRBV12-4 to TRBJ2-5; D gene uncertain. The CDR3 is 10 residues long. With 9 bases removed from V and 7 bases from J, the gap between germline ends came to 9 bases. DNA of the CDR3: TGTGCCAGGCTGGGAAGGACCCAGTACTTC. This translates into CARLGRTQYF.

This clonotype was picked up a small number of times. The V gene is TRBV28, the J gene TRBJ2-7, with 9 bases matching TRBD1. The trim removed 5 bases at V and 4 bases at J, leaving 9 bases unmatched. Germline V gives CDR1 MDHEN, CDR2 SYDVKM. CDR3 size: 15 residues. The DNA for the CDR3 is TGTGCCAGCAGTGTCCGGGACAGGGACCCGTACGAGCAGTACTTC. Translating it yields CASSVRDRDPYEQYF.

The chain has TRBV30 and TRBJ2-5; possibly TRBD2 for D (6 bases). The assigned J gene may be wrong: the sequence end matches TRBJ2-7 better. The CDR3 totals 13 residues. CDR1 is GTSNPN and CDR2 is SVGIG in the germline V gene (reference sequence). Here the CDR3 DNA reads TGTGCCTGGAGAGGGACGGGACTCTACGAGCAGTACTTC. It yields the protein CAWRGTGLYEQYF.

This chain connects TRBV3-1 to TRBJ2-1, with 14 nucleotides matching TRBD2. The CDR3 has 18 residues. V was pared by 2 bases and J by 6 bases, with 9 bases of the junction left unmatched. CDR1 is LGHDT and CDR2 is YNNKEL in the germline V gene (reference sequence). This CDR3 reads CASSQFPGTSGSGNEQFF. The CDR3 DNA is TGTGCCAGCAGCCAATTTCCCGGGACTAGCGGGAGTGGCAATGAGCAGTTCTTC.

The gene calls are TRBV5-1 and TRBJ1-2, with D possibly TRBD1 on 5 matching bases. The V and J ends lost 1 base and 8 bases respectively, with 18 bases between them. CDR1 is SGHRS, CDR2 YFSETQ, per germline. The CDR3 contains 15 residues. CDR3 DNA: TGCGCCAGCAGCTTGTCTACCGACAGTCTGACCGGCTACACCTTC. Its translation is CASSLSTDSLTGYTF.

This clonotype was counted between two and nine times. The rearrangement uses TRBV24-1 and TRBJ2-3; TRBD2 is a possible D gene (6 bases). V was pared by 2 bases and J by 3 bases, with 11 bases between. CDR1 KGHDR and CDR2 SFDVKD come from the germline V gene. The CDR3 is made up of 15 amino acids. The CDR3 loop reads CATSDSRTKTDTQYF. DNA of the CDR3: TGTGCCACCAGTGATTCTAGGACTAAGACAGATACGCAGTATTTT.

CDR3 loop: CASSQGGSLGGRKNIQYF. DNA of the CDR3: TGTGCCAGCAGCCAGGGGGGCAGTTTGGGCGGGAGGAAAAACATTCAGTACTTC. J is TRBJ2-4 and V is TRBV4-2; 8 nucleotides match TRBD2. CDR3 length equals 18 residues. CDR1 and CDR2 from the germline V gene are LGHNA and YNFKEQ. The V segment lost 3 bases and the J segment 4 bases; nucleotides outside the gene matches: 14.

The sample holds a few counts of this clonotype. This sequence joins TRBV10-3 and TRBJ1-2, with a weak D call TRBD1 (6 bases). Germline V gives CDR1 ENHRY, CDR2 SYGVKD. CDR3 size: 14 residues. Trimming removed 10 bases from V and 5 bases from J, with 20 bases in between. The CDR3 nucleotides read TGTGCCACCATCAGATCCCAGGGGTGGTATGGCTACACCTTC. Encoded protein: CATIRSQGWYGYTF.